This entry is about one TCR beta chain. These data originate in a study of Ad26.COV2.S vaccination and SARS-CoV-2 variants. V gave up 4 bases and J gave up 2 bases; unmatched junction bases: 5. This CDR3 has 15 residues. Germline CDR1 and CDR2: PRHDT and FYEKMQ (reference sequence). The treatment is: some 19 received Ad26.COV2.S at low or high dose, single or two shots; several received placebo; per-sample allocation not given. Sample collection was performed on day 63 after the first vaccine or placebo injection. Using immunoSEQ multiplex PCR, the repertoire was profiled, and TCRdb retains in-frame clones only, with some absent. This table has some 250,000 clones, approximately 88% appearing once.

The starting material was peripheral blood, obtained in a trial of Ad26.COV2.S vaccine versus placebo. This receptor was obtained from a person aged 18 to 65 who received the Ad26.COV2.S COVID-19 vaccine or a placebo. The gene calls are TRBV13 and TRBJ2-5; TRBD2 agrees at 9 bases. Here the CDR3 reads CASSSSTSGQETQYF. CDR3 DNA sequence: TGTGCCAGCAGCTCCTCTACTAGCGGGCAAGAGACCCAGTACTTC.